This TCR beta chain was sequenced in a study of T cells in Graves' hyperthyroidism and ophthalmopathy (dated by TCRdb to 2018 to 2020). Broadly, across the study: Peripheral blood was sampled at the time of initial diagnosis, prior to any treatment. The 75 to 100 discovery patients were divided at random into training and test sets in a 7:3 ratio. An independent validation cohort of 18 to 20 hyperthyroidism patients and 17 patients who later progressed to ophthalmopathy tested prospective prediction of ophthalmopathy. After blood sampling, hyperthyroidism patients were treated with methimazole at a starting dose of 30 mg daily, and ophthalmopathy patients were treated with high-dose intravenous methylprednisolone. The paper reports TCR Vbeta CDR3 sequencing of fewer than 150 peripheral blood samples: 43 ophthalmopathy, about 75 hyperthyroidism and around 17 progressor patients. Thyroid tissue and blood T-cell repertoires from six Graves' hyperthyroidism patients were also compared in the study. To identify distinguishing TCR V-J signatures, a discovery cohort of about 100 patients was used, comprising fewer than 45 with Graves' ophthalmopathy and 55 to 65 with stable Graves' hyperthyroidism. Study-level results and caveats: Most expanded thyroid clonotypes (frequency above 0.001) were also detected in blood, a finding suggesting that blood repertoires may reflect thyroid immune responses. In validation, progression to ophthalmopathy was predicted by the model with nearly 71% sensitivity and 72% to 85% specificity, a median of approximately 6.5 months before onset. A 13 V-J signature model separated ophthalmopathy from stable hyperthyroidism, with about 90% sensitivity and 81% to 83% specificity in cross-validation and 80%/75% in testing. No statistical method was used to fix the sample size in advance, and group allocation was not hidden from the investigators.

Stable Graves' hyperthyroidism was defined as no progression to ophthalmopathy during 18 months of follow-up. Hyperthyroidism patients were aged 18 to 65 years and newly diagnosed, with disease duration of less than 2 months. Any patient with an uncontrolled infection, another autoimmune disease, pregnancy or lactation was excluded. Diagnoses relied on clinical symptoms, serum thyroxine and TRAb, thyroid ultrasound and orbital computed tomography. PBMCs were isolated from 8 to 10 ml of fresh peripheral blood by Ficoll-Paque density gradient centrifugation. Total RNA was extracted using Trizol reagent, and RNA quality was assessed on an Agilent 2100 Bioanalyzer. This clonotype was seen a few times. Its cognate antigen has yet to be identified. Per-base qualities were not stored, and no clone one base away is much larger. TCR beta CDR3 regions were amplified from RNA transcripts. For the first round of RT-PCR on the TCR CDR3, the HTBI primer set was used together with the Qiagen OneStep RT-PCR kit. The libraries were constructed in a second round of multiplex PCR and then size-selected and purified. Sequencing of the libraries was done on an Illumina HiSeq2000 using paired-end 100 bp reads. Concerning the study's data processing: SOAPnuke was used to process the raw data, removing reads that contained adapters or uncalled bases, had a mean Phred below 15, or lacked an exact match to the constant primer or identifier. COPE v1.2.5 was used to merge high-quality paired reads, and clonotypes were defined as unique nucleotide sequences. Clonotypes were aligned to IMGT TRBV, TRBD and TRBJ reference segments using MiTCR v1.1. The analysis was restricted to V-J combinations with a frequency above 0.0001, which together covered just over 98% of the repertoires. The TCS score was defined as F50 (clonal expansion) divided by E x V (chaos), with BLOSUM62-based TCRdist calculated between CDR3 peptides within each V-J. Welch's t-statistics and random forest reduced roughly 530 V-J features to 13, which were used in a naive Bayes classifier (R e1071). TCRdb redid the processing of the public reads, applying fastp at Q25 and MiXCR, and retained in-frame beta chains. Rows are combined by CDR3 protein, so each entry shows the most common genes and DNA. For this entry, the V and J calls and clone size follow TCRdb and not the study's own pipeline. The sample yields about 420,000 distinct CDR3 sequences; more than 15% were counted once. The top ten clones comprise 14% of the sample.

Via the germline V gene (reference sequence), CDR1 is LNHNV and CDR2 YYDKDF. V is cut by 7 bases and J by 2 bases, and the space between the germline ends is 16 bases. Counted from cysteine to phenylalanine, this CDR3 has 15 amino acids. The entry retains the CDR3 DNA only, 45 bases that are in frame from base 1. Sequenced input: blood. This TCR derives from a woman aged 18-35 years with Graves' hyperthyroidism. The rearrangement joined TRBV15 to TRBJ2-3; the D element could tentatively be TRBD1 or TRBD2, as 7 bases agree for each. The nucleotide sequence is given as TGTGCCACCACCCGGGGAGGGGGCCCCACAGATACGCAGTATTTT. Its translation is CATTRGGGPTDTQYF.